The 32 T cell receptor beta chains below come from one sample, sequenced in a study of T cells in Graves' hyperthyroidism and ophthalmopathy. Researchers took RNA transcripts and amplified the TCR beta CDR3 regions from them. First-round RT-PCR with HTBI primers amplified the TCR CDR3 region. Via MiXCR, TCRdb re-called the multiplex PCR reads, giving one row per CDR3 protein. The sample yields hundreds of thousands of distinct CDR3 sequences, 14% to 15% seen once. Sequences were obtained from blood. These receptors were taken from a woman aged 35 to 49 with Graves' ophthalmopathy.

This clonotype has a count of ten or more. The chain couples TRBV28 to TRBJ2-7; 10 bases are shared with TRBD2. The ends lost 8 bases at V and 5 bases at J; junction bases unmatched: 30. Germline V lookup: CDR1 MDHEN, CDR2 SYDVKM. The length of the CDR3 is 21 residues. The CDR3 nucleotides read TGTGCCAGCGGGAGTTACAGGCCCCAGACCCCTAGCGGGGGTTCCCCCCACGAGCAGTACTTC. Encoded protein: CASGSYRPQTPSGGSPHEQYF.

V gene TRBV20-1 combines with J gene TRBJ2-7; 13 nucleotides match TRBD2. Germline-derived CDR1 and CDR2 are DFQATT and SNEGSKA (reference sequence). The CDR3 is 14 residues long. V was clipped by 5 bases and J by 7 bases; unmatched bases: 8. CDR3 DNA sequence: TGCAGTGCTGCGACTAGCGGGGGGTTAAAAGAGCAGTACTTC. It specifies CSAATSGGLKEQYF.

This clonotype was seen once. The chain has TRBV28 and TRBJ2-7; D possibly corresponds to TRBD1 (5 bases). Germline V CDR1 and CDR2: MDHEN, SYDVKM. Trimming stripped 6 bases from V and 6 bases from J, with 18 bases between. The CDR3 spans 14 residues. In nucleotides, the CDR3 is TGTGCCAGCAGCCGATTTGGGGCTTCCGGCGAGCAGTACTTC. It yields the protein CASSRFGASGEQYF.

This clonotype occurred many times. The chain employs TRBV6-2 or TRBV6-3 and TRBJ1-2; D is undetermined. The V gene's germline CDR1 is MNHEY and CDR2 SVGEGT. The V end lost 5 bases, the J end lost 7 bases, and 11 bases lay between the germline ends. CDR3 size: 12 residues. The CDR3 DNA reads TGTGCCAGCAGTGCCAGCGGCAGTGGCTACACCTTC. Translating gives CASSASGSGYTF.

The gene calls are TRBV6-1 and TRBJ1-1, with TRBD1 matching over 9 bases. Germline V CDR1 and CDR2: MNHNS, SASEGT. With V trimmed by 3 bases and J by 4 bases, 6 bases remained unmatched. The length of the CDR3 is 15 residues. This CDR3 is CASSDWTGVGTEAFF. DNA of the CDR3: TGTGCCAGCAGTGATTGGACAGGGGTGGGCACTGAAGCTTTCTTT.

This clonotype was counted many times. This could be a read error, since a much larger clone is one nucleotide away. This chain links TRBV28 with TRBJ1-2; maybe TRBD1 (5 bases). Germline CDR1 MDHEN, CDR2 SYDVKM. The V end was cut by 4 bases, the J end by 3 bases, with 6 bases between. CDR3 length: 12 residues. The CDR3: CASSSGYYGYTF. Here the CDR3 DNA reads TGTGCCAGCAGTTCAGGGTACTATGGCTACACCTTC.

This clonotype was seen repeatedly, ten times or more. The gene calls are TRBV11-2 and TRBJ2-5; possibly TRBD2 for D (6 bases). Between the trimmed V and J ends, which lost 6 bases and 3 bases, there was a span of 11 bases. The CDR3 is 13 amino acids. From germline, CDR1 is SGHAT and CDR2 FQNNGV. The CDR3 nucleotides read TGTGCCAGCAGGGGGACTGGGAAAGAGACCCAGTACTTC. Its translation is CASRGTGKETQYF.

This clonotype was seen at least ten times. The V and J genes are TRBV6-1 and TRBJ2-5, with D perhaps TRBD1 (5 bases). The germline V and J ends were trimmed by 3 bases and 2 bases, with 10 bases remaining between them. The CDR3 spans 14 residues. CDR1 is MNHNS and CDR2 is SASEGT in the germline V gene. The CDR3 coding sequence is TGTGCCAGCAGTGACCAGGGCCTTCAAGAGACCCAGTACTTC. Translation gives CASSDQGLQETQYF.

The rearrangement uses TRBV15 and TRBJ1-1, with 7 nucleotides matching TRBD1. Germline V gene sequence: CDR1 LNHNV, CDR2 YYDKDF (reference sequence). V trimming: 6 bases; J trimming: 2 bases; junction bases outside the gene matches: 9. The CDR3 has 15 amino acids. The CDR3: CATREHRGGNTEAFF. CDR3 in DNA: TGTGCCACCAGAGAACACAGGGGAGGTAACACTGAAGCTTTCTTT.

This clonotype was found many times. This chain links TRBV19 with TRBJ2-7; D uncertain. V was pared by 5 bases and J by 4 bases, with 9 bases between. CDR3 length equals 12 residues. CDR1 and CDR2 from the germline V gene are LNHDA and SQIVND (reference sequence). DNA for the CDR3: TGTGCCAGTAGTTCGTTCGGGTACGAGCAGTACTTC. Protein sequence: CASSSFGYEQYF.

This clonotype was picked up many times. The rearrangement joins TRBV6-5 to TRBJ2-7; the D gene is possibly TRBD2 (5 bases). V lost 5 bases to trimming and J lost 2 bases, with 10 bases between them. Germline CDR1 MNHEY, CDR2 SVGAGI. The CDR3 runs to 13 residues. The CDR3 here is CASSHFGTYEQYF. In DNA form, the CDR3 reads TGTGCCAGCAGTCACTTCGGGACCTACGAGCAGTACTTC.

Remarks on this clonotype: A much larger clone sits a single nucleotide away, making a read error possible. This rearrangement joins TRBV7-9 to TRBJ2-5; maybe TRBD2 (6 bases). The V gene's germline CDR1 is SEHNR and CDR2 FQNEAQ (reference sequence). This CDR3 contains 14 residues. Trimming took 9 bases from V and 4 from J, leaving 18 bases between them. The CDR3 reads CASYPILGGETQYF. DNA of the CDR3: TGTGCCAGTTACCCGATCCTGGGGGGAGAGACCCAGTACTTC.

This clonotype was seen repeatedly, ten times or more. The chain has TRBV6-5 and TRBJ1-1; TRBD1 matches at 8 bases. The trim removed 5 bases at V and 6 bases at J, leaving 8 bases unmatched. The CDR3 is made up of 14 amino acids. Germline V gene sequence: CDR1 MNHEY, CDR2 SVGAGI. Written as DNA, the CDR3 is TGTGCCAGCAGTACAGGGGGTCTTTTACCTGAAGCTTTCTTT. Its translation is CASSTGGLLPEAFF.

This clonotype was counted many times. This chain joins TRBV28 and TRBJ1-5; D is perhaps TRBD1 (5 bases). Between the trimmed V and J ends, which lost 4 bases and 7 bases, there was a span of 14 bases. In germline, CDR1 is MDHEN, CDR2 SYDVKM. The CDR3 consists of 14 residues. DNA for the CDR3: TGTGCCAGCAGTTACGCGTCAGGGATGCAGCCCCAGCATTTT. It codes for CASSYASGMQPQHF.

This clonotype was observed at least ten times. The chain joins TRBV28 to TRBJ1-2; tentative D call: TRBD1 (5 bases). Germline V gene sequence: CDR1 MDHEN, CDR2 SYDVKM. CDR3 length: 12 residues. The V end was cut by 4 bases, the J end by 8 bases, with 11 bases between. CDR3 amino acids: CASSSGTSGYTF. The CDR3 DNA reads TGTGCCAGCAGTTCAGGGACGAGCGGCTACACCTTC.

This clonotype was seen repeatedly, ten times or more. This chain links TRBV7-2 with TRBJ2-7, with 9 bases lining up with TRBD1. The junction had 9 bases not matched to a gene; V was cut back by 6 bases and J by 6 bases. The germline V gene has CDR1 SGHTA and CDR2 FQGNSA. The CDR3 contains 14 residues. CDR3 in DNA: TGTGCCAGCAGTTACCCGGGACAGGGCATCGAGCAGTACTTC. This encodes CASSYPGQGIEQYF.

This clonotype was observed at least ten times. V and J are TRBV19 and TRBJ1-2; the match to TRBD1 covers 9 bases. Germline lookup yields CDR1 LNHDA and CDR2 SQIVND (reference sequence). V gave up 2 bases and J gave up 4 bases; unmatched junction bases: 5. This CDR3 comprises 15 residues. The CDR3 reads CASSIQGQGIYGYTF. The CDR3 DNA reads TGTGCCAGTAGTATACAGGGACAGGGAATCTATGGCTACACCTTC.

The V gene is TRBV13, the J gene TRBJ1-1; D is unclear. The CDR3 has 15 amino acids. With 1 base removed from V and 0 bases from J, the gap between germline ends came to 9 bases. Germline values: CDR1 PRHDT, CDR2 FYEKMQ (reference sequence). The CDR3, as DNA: TGTGCCAGCAGCTTAGAGAAAAATCTGAACACTGAAGCTTTCTTT. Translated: CASSLEKNLNTEAFF.

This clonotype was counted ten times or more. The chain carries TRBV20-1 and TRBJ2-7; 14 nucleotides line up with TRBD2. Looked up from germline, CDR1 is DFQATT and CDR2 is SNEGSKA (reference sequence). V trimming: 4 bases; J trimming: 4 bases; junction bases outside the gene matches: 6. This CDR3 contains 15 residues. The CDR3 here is CSATPGLAGVYEQYF. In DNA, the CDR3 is TGCAGTGCTACACCGGGACTAGCGGGAGTATACGAGCAGTACTTC.

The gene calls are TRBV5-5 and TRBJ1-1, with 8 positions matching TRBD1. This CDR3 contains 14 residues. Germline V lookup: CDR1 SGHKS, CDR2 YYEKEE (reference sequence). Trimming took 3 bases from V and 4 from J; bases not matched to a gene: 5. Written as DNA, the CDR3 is TGTGCCAGCAGCTCGACAGGACAGGGCACTGAAGCTTTCTTT. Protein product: CASSSTGQGTEAFF.

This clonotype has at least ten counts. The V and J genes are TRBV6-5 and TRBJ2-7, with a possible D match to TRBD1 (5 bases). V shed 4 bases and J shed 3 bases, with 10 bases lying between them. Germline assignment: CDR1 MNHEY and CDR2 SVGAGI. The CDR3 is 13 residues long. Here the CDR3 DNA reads TGTGCCAGCAGTTCGACAGCCCGCTACGAGCAGTACTTC. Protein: CASSSTARYEQYF.

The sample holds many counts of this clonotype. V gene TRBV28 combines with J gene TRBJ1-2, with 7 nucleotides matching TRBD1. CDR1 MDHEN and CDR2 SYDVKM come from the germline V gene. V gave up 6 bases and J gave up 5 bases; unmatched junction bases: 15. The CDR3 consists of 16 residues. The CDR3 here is CASRLGPAGGWYGYTF. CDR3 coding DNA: TGTGCCAGCAGGCTCGGCCCCGCAGGGGGTTGGTATGGCTACACCTTC.

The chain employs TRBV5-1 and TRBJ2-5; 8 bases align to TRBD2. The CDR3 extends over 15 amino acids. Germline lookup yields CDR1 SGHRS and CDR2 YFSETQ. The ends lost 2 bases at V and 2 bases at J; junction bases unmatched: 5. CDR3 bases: TGCGCCAGCAGCTTTCTAGCGGGTTCACAAGAGACCCAGTACTTC. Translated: CASSFLAGSQETQYF.

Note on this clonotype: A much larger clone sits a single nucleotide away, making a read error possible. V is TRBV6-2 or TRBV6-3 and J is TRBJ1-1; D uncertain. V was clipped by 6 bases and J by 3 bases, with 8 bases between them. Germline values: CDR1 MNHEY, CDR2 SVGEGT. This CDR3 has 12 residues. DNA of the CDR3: TGTGCCAGCAGGTACAGACACACTGAAGCTTTCTTT. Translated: CASRYRHTEAFF.

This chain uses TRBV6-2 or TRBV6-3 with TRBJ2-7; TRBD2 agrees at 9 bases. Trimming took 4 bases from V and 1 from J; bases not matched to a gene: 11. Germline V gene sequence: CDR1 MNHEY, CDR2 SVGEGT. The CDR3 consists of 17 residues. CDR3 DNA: TGTGCCAGCAGTTCATGGGGAGGGCTAGCGGGATCCTACGAGCAGTACTTC. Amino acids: CASSSWGGLAGSYEQYF.

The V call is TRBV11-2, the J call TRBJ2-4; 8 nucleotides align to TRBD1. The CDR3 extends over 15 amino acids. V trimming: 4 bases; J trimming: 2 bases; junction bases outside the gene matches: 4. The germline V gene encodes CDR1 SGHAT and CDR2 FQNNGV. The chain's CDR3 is CASSSGQGTKNIQYF. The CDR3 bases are TGTGCCAGCAGCTCAGGACAGGGTACCAAAAACATTCAGTACTTC.

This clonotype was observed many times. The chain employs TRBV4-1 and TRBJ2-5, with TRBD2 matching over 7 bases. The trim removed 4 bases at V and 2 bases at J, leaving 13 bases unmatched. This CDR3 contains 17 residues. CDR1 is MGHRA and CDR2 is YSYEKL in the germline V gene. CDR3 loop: CASSLGDSSSGQETQYF. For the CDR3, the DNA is TGCGCCAGCAGCCTTGGGGATTCTTCTAGCGGACAAGAGACCCAGTACTTC.

CDR3 in DNA: TGTGCCAGCAGTTACGCCAGGGTAAAGACCCAGTACTTC. This gives the protein CASSYARVKTQYF. V is TRBV6-2 or TRBV6-3 and J is TRBJ2-5, with a possible D match to TRBD1 (5 bases). Trimming removed 2 bases from V and 6 bases from J, with 10 bases in between. Germline V gives CDR1 MNHEY, CDR2 SVGEGT. This CDR3 region has 13 residues.

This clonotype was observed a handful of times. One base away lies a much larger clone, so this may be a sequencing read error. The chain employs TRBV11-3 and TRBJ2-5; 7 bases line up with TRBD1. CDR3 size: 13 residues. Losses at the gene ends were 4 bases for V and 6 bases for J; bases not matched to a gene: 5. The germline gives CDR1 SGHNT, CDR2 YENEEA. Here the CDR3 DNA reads TGTGCCAGCAGCTCGACAGGGAAAAAGACCCAGTACTTC. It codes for CASSSTGKKTQYF.

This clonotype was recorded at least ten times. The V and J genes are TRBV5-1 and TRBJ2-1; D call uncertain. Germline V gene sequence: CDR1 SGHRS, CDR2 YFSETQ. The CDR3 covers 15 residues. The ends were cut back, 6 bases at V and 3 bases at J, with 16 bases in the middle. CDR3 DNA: TGCGCCAGCACCCCGTCGGACCTTTACTACAATGAGCAGTTCTTC. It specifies CASTPSDLYYNEQFF.

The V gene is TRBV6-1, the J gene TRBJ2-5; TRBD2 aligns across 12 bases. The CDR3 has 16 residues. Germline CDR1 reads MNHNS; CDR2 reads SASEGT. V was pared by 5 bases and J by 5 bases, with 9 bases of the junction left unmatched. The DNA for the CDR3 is TGTGCCAGCAGTCCGGGGTCTAGCGGGAGGGCCGAGACCCAGTACTTC. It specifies CASSPGSSGRAETQYF.

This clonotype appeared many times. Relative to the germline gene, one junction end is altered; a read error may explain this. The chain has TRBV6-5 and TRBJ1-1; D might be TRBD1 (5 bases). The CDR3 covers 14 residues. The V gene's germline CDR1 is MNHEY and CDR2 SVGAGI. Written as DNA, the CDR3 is TGTGCCAGCAGTCATCCTCGGGGGAACATTGAAGCTTTCTTT. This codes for CASSHPRGNIEAFF.